This T cell receptor (beta chain) is from a study of Graves' ophthalmopathy and Graves' hyperthyroidism. Study-level results: Detection in blood was also observed for most expanded thyroid clonotypes above 0.001 frequency.

V lost 0 bases and J lost 8, with 5 bases in between. Looked up from germline, CDR1 is MNHNS and CDR2 is SASEGT. The CDR3 has 12 amino acids. RNA transcripts served as template for amplifying TCR beta CDR3 sequences. HTBI primers were used in a first-round RT-PCR, which preceded a second-round multiplex PCR. MiXCR, applied by TCRdb to the multiplex PCR reads, yields one record per CDR3 protein. The sample has some 400,000 distinct CDR3 sequences; around 18% are singletons. About this clonotype itself: Its antigen is unidentified.

With a duration under 3 months, ophthalmopathy in the donors showed moderate-to-severe activity, CAS ≥3 and NOSPECS ≥4. Fresh peripheral blood, around 9.8 ml, was the PBMC source. Sequenced input: peripheral blood. The clonotype originates from a young woman with Graves' ophthalmopathy. The chain carries TRBV6-1 and TRBJ1-3; D ambiguous. The CDR3 nucleotides are TGTGCCAGCAGTGAAGCGTTACACACCATATATTTT. It specifies CASSEALHTIYF.